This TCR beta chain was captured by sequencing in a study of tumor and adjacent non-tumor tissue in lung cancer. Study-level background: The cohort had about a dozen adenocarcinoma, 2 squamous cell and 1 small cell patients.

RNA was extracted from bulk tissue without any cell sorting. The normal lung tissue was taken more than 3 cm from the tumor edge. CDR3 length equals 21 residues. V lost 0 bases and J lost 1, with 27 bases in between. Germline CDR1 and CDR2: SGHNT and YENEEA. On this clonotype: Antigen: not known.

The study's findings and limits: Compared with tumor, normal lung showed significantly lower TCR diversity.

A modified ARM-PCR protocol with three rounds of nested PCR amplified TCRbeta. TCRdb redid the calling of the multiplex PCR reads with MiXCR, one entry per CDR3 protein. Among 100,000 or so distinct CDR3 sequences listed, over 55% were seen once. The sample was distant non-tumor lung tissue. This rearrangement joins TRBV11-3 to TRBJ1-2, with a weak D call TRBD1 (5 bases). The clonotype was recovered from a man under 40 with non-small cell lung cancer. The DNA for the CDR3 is TGTGCCAGCAGCTTAGATGCCTTGCTCCACGAGGGACGGTGGATTAACTATGGCTACACCTTC. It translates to CASSLDALLHEGRWINYGYTF.